The 29 T cell receptor beta chains given below trace back to one sample, sequenced in a study of tumor-infiltrating lymphocytes in primary liver carcinoma. TCR beta cDNA was made from around 460 ng total RNA with a constant-region primer. Library construction for TCR beta comprised three nested multiplex PCR rounds performed with slightly modified ARM-PCR. Two initial PCR rounds of about 10 cycles each paired TRBV1-TRBV30 forward primers with a C-beta reverse primer. TCRdb ran MiXCR on the multiplex PCR reads and lists one entry per CDR3 protein. The data contain 95,000 to 150,000 distinct CDR3 sequences, roughly three fifths of them seen just once; the ten biggest clones take up 8.4%. Taking about 17-32 mg of unsorted bulk tissue, the authors co-extracted RNA and DNA. Sequencing was carried out using liver tumor tissue from sampling region 3. The subset here: tumor region T3, left-lateral pole. Source of these receptors: a woman in her sixties with primary liver carcinoma and hepatitis B virus infection.

V is TRBV28 and J is TRBJ2-6; the match to TRBD2 covers 12 bases. Germline V gives CDR1 MDHEN, CDR2 SYDVKM. There are 19 residues in the CDR3. J was trimmed by 3 bases and V by 3 bases; bases with no gene match: 9. The CDR3: CASSLLRLAGVGGANVLTF. The CDR3 DNA reads TGTGCCAGCAGTTTGTTAAGACTAGCGGGAGTTGGTGGGGCCAACGTCCTGACTTTC.

This clonotype was observed a handful of times. The junction and the germline gene differ at one end; a read error may be behind it. The chain joins TRBV11-2 to TRBJ2-5, with D perhaps matching TRBD1 or TRBD2 (5 bases each). In germline, CDR1 is SGHAT, CDR2 FQNNGV. This CDR3 is built from 13 residues. This CDR3 reads CVSRRKRGEIQYF. As DNA, the CDR3 is TGTGTCAGCAGGCGAAAGAGAGGGGAGATCCAGTACTTC. The variable domain in full, completed from reference TRBV11-2 and TRBJ2-5, reads EAGVAQSPRYKIIEKRQSVAFWCNPISGHATLYWYQQILGQGPKLLIQFQNNGVVDDSQLPKDRFSAERLKGVDSTLKIQPAKLEDSAVYLCVSRRKRGEIQYFGPGTRLLVL.

This clonotype was observed at least ten times. V usage is TRBV28 and J usage is TRBJ1-5, with 7 bases matching TRBD1. The V gene end was trimmed by 1 base and the J gene end by 5 bases; junction bases not matched to a gene: 5. From germline, CDR1 is MDHEN and CDR2 SYDVKM. The CDR3 extends over 15 amino acids. The CDR3 DNA reads as TGTGCCAGCAGTTTATCGGGACAGCCATATCAGCCCCAGCATTTT. Translation: CASSLSGQPYQPQHF.

The rearrangement joins TRBV29-1 to TRBJ2-2; 7 bases are a match to TRBD2. Per germline, CDR1 SQVTM and CDR2 ANQGSEA. CDR3 length: 14 residues. V was pared by 3 bases and J by 8 bases, with 9 bases of the junction left unmatched. In DNA form, the CDR3 reads TGCAGCGTTGACGCGGGAGTGGGATCTGGGGAGCTGTTTTTT. Translating it yields CSVDAGVGSGELFF.

As concerns this clonotype: A read error may account for a junction end that differs from germline. V usage is TRBV6-6 and J usage is TRBJ1-2; maybe TRBD1 (6 bases). CDR1 MNHNY and CDR2 SVGAGI come from the germline V gene (reference sequence). The CDR3 runs to 12 residues. The CDR3 here is CASSYRDYSYTF. CDR3 nucleotides: TGCGCCAGCAGTTACAGGGATTATAGCTACACCTTC.

As regards this clonotype: Because the CDR3 is missing its conserved closing phenylalanine or tryptophan, this is likely a read error. This chain links TRBV11-2 with TRBJ2-2, with 7 bases lining up with TRBD2. This CDR3 spans 15 amino acids. The V gene's germline CDR1 is SGHAT and CDR2 FQNNGV. V lost 4 bases, J lost 8 bases, and 10 bases stayed unmatched. CDR3 sequence (DNA): TGTGCCAGCAGCTCCAGACAAGCGGGGTCGGGGGAGCTGTTTTTA. Residues: CASSSRQAGSGELFL.

Ten or more counts support this clonotype. The chain links TRBV14 to TRBJ2-3, with 8 bases lining up with TRBD2. The V gene's germline CDR1 is SGHDN and CDR2 FVKESK. This CDR3 has 15 amino acids. With V trimmed by 2 bases and J by 2 bases, 3 bases remained unmatched. The CDR3 DNA reads as TGTGCCAGCAGCCAACCTAGCGGGCTCACAGATACGCAGTATTTT. It specifies CASSQPSGLTDTQYF.

About this clonotype itself: Being one base from a much bigger clone, this may be a read error. The V gene is TRBV12-3 or TRBV12-4, the J gene TRBJ1-1, with TRBD1 as a possible D gene (5 bases). The CDR3 contains 17 residues. The DNA of the CDR3 is TGTGCCGGCAGTCCGTCTGGGGGACGACAAAAGAACACTGAAGCTTTCTTT. Its protein is CAGSPSGGRQKNTEAFF.

This clonotype is judged medium-sized. V is TRBV12-3 or TRBV12-4 and J is TRBJ1-3, with 7 bases identical to TRBD1. This CDR3 has 14 amino acids. Trimming at V came to 3 bases and at J to 4 bases, leaving 3 bases not matched to a gene. This CDR3 reads CASSFRQGGNTIYF. In nucleotides, the CDR3 is TGTGCCAGCAGTTTCCGACAGGGCGGAAACACCATATATTTT.

For this clonotype: The junction and the germline gene differ at one end; a read error may be behind it. This chain links TRBV7-9 with TRBJ2-7, with TRBD2 matching 8 bases. Germline values: CDR1 SEHNR, CDR2 FQNEAQ (reference sequence). The CDR3 is 14 amino acids. In DNA, the CDR3 is TGTGCCAGCAGCTCCCGGGGGGGCGTCTACGACCAGTACTTC. Its translation: CASSSRGGVYDQYF.

This clonotype was counted once. A read error is possible here, since a much larger clone lies one base away. The gene calls are TRBV28 and TRBJ1-2; TRBD1 matches 8 bases. Germline CDR1 reads MDHEN; CDR2 reads SYDVKM. CDR3 length: 14 residues. The CDR3 DNA is TGTGCCAGCAGGAAGACAGGGGAGGTTTACGGCTGCACCTTC. Residues: CASRKTGEVYGCTF.

This clonotype came up many times. The chain has TRBV29-1 and TRBJ1-2, with D maybe TRBD1 (6 bases). The germline gives CDR1 SQVTM, CDR2 ANQGSEA. The CDR3 loop spans 13 amino acids. V was pared by 7 bases and J by 8 bases, with 20 bases between. The CDR3 nucleotides read TGCAGCGCCGAAGACAGGCCCCGCGACGGCTACACCTTC. Translated, it gives CSAEDRPRDGYTF.

This clonotype was picked up many times. This chain links TRBV6-6 with TRBJ2-2; D is unresolved. The length of the CDR3 is 14 residues. Trimming cost V 6 bases and J 6 bases, with 14 bases left between them. Looked up from germline, CDR1 is MNHNY and CDR2 is SVGAGI (reference sequence). CDR3: CASRPYTKAGELFF. In nucleotides, the CDR3 is TGTGCCAGCAGACCTTACACCAAGGCCGGGGAGCTGTTTTTT.

A word on this clonotype: This could be a read error, since a much larger clone is one nucleotide away. The chain links TRBV7-9 to TRBJ1-6, with D hard to call. This CDR3 contains 12 residues. The germline V gene encodes CDR1 SEHNR and CDR2 FQNEAQ (reference sequence). CDR3 coding DNA: TGTGCCAGCAGAAAAATCGGGTCACCCTTCCACTTT. This sequence encodes CASRKIGSPFHF.

This clonotype was picked up a small number of times. This sequence may be a read error, since a much larger clone differs from it by one base. J is TRBJ2-1 and V is TRBV5-6; 10 positions match TRBD1. CDR3 size: 14 residues. From germline, CDR1 is SGHDT and CDR2 YYEEEE. The CDR3 is CTSSSRTGGNEQFF. CDR3 nucleotides: TGTACCAGCAGCTCACGGACAGGGGGCAATGAGCAGTTCTTC.

This clonotype was counted many times. V gene TRBV28 combines with J gene TRBJ1-2; D is undetermined. The CDR3 length is 11 residues. V lost 3 bases to trimming and J lost 7 bases, with 6 bases between them. CDR1 is MDHEN, CDR2 SYDVKM, per germline. The CDR3 reads CASSLAAGYTF. CDR3 in DNA: TGTGCCAGCAGTTTGGCGGCTGGCTACACCTTC.

In regard to this clonotype: Relative to the germline gene, one junction end is altered; a read error may explain this. In DNA, the CDR3 is TGTCCCAGTAGCTTAAATCGAGAGGGAAACATTCAGTACTTC. This gives the protein CPSSLNREGNIQYF. The chain is built from TRBV11-2 and TRBJ2-4, with TRBD2 as a possible D gene (5 bases). From germline, CDR1 is SGHAT and CDR2 FQNNGV. This CDR3 has 14 residues.

Remarks on this clonotype: The CDR3 does not end in the conserved phenylalanine or tryptophan, so this is likely a read error. No DNA is shown, since the ends of the CDR3 on it are uncertain; the CDR3 is the one TCRdb lists. J is TRBJ2-5 and V is TRBV11-2. The CDR3 extends over 11 residues, inclusive of both ends. In germline, CDR1 is SGHAT, CDR2 FQNNGV. CDR3 sequence reads: CANTMQETQNS.

Many counts were recorded for this clonotype. The chain carries TRBV28 and TRBJ2-4; 11 bases match TRBD2. The CDR3 totals 13 residues. Losses at the gene ends were 10 bases for V and 12 bases for J; bases not matched to a gene: 11. Germline CDR1 MDHEN, CDR2 SYDVKM. The CDR3 DNA is TGTGCCACTGGTCTTAGCGGGAGGGCGCGTCAGTACTTC. Amino acid sequence: CATGLSGRARQYF.

As for this clonotype: Germline is not matched at one junction end, which may reflect a read error. V is TRBV6-2 or TRBV6-3 and J is TRBJ2-1; possible D gene TRBD1, 5 bases. The CDR3 totals 13 residues. Germline V gene sequence: CDR1 MNHEY, CDR2 SVGEGT. The DNA of the CDR3 is TGTACCAGCAGGGTGAATGCGAACAATGAGCAGTTCTTC. It is translated as CTSRVNANNEQFF.

In the case of this clonotype: The CDR3 does not end in the conserved phenylalanine or tryptophan, so this is likely a read error. V and J are TRBV11-1 and TRBJ2-7; perhaps TRBD2 as D (5 bases). The CDR3 is 14 amino acids. Looked up from germline, CDR1 is SGHAT and CDR2 is FQDESV (reference sequence). V lost 5 bases and J 9 bases, leaving 20 bases between the germline ends. The CDR3 nucleotides read TGTGCCAGCAGCGGGAAGAGGGCCACCCACGTGCAGTACTAC. Translation: CASSGKRATHVQYY.

This chain uses TRBV4-1 with TRBJ2-3; D ambiguous. With 8 bases removed from V and 4 bases from J, the gap between germline ends came to 16 bases. Germline V lookup: CDR1 MGHRA, CDR2 YSYEKL. The CDR3 sequence is 14 residues long. The CDR3 DNA follows: TGCGCCAGCGGCCGAACCAGGAACCCAGATACGCAGTATTTT. This codes for CASGRTRNPDTQYF.

This clonotype appeared a single time. The genes are TRBV7-9 and TRBJ2-5; 7 nucleotides line up with TRBD1. Per the germline V gene, CDR1 is SEHNR and CDR2 is FQNEAQ (reference sequence). This CDR3 has 16 residues. J lost 5 bases, V lost 6 bases, and 15 bases had no gene match. The CDR3 is CASSFLQGSKRETQYF. CDR3 sequence (DNA): TGTGCCAGCAGTTTCCTACAGGGGTCAAAGCGCGAGACCCAGTACTTC.

As to this clonotype: A much larger clone sits a single nucleotide away, making a read error possible. This likely comes from a read error, as the CDR3 has no conserved phenylalanine or tryptophan at its end. The chain links TRBV5-6 to TRBJ1-1; D is undetermined. V shed 0 bases and J shed 5 bases, with 14 bases lying between them. Germline values: CDR1 SGHDT, CDR2 YYEEEE. The CDR3 has 15 residues. CDR3 in amino acids: CASSLAQRRRTEAFY. In DNA form, the CDR3 reads TGTGCCAGCAGCTTGGCCCAGAGAAGGAGGACTGAAGCTTTCTAT.

This clonotype was counted a few times. For the CDR3, the DNA is TGCAGTGCTGTAGACAGGGGTGTCTACGAGCAGTACTTC. This sequence encodes CSAVDRGVYEQYF. V usage is TRBV20-1 and J usage is TRBJ2-7, with TRBD1 matching over 8 bases. Germline V gene lookup returns CDR1 DFQATT and CDR2 SNEGSKA (reference sequence). The CDR3 runs to 13 residues. V lost 5 bases, J lost 3 bases, and 6 bases stayed unmatched.

This clonotype showed up many times. The rearrangement links TRBV29-1 to TRBJ1-3, with D tentatively TRBD1 (6 bases). The CDR3 is 19 residues long. Germline V gene data show CDR1 as SQVTM and CDR2 as ANQGSEA. Trimming took off 0 bases at V and 1 base at J, with 22 bases between the two ends. Here the CDR3 DNA reads TGCAGCGTTGAAGATCGGGCAGGGGCCCTTTTCAGGTCTGGAAACACCATATATTTT. Amino acids: CSVEDRAGALFRSGNTIYF.

This sequence joins TRBV11-2 and TRBJ2-6, with 7 positions matching TRBD2. The CDR3 runs 18 residues. Germline loops: CDR1 SGHAT, CDR2 FQNNGV. V lost 4 bases and J lost 0; bases outside the gene matches: 9. Written as DNA, the CDR3 is TGTGCCAGCAGCTCGGTACTAGCGTCGACCTCTGGGGCCAACGTCCTGACTTTC. Protein: CASSSVLASTSGANVLTF.

The chain links TRBV10-3 to TRBJ2-5; D possibly matches TRBD1 or TRBD2 (6 bases each). The CDR3 runs 13 residues. With 6 bases removed from V and 1 base from J, the gap between germline ends came to 9 bases. Looked up from germline, CDR1 is ENHRY and CDR2 is SYGVKD. The CDR3 region is CAIRQGGQETQYF. The CDR3 DNA sequence: TGTGCCATCAGACAGGGAGGCCAAGAGACCCAGTACTTC.

There are many counts of this clonotype. This rearrangement joins TRBV14 to TRBJ2-5, with D unclear. This CDR3 has 10 amino acids. Germline V gives CDR1 SGHDN, CDR2 FVKESK. V was pared by 8 bases and J by 3 bases, with 4 bases between. The CDR3 DNA reads as TGTGCCAGCTTCGAAGAGACCCAGTACTTC. Translating gives CASFEETQYF.